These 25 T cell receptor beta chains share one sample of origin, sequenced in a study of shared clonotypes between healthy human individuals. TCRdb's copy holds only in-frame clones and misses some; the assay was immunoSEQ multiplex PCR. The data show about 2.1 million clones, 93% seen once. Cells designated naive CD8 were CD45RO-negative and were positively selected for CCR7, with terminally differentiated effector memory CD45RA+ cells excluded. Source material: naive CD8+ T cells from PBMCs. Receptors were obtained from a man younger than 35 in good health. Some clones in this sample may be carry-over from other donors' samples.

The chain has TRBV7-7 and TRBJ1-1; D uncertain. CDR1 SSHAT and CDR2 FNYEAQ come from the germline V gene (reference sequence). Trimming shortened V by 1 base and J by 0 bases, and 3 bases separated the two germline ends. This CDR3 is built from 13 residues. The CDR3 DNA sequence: TGTGCCAGCAGCTTAGGTATGAACACTGAAGCTTTCTTT. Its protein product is CASSLGMNTEAFF.

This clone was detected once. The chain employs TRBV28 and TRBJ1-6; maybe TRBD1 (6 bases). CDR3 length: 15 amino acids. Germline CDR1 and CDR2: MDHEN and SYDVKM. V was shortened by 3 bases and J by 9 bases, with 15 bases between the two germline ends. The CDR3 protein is CASSLWGARISPLHF. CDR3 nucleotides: TGTGCCAGCAGTTTGTGGGGGGCCCGTATTTCACCCCTCCACTTT.

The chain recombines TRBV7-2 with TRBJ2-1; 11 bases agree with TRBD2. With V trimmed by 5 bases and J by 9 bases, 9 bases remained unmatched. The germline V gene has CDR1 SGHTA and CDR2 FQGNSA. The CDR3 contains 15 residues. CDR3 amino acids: CASSQLTSGKSEQFF. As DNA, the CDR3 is TGTGCCAGCAGCCAACTGACTAGCGGGAAATCTGAGCAGTTCTTC.

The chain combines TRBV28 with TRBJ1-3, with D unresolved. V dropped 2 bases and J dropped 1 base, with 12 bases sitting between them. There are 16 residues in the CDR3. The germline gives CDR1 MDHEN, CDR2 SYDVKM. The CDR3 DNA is TGTGCCAGCAGTTTAGGGTTGATGTCGTCTGGAAACACCATATATTTT. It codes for CASSLGLMSSGNTIYF.

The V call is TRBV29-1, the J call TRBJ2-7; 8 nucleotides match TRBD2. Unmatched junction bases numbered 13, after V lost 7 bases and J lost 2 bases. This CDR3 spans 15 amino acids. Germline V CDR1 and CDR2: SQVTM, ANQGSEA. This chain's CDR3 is CSAGFSGNAPYEQYF. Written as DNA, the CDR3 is TGCAGCGCTGGATTTAGCGGGAACGCGCCCTACGAGCAGTACTTC.

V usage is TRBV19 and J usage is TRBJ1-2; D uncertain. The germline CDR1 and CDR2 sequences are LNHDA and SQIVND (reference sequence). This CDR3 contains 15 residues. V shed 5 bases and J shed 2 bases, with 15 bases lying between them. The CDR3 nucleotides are TGTGCCAGTAGTGTAGTGGTTGAGAAGAACTATGGCTACACCTTC. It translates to CASSVVVEKNYGYTF.

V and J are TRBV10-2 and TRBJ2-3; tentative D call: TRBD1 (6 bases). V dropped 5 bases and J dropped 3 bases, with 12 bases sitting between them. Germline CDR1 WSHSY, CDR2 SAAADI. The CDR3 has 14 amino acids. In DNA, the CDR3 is TGCGCCAGCAGTCTGGACAGACAAACAGATACGCAGTATTTT. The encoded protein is CASSLDRQTDTQYF.

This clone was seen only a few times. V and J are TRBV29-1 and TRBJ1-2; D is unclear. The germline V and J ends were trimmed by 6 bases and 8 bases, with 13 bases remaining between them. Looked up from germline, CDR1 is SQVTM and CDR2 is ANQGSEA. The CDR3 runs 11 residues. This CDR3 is CSVLRAEGYTF. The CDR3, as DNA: TGCAGCGTACTTCGGGCGGAGGGCTACACCTTC.

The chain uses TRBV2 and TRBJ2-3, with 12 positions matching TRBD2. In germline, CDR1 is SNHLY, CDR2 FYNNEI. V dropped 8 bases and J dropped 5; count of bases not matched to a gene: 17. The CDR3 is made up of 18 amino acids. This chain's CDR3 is CASLPRGRTSGIVDTQYF. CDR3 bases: TGTGCCAGCCTTCCTAGGGGGAGGACTAGCGGGATTGTAGATACGCAGTATTTT.

The CDR3 is CASSPDRENYYGYTF. For the CDR3, the DNA is TGTGCCAGCTCACCGGACAGGGAAAACTACTATGGCTACACCTTC. The chain couples TRBV18 to TRBJ1-2; 8 bases are a match to TRBD1. The J segment lost 3 bases and the V segment lost 3 bases, leaving 6 bases of the junction unmatched. This CDR3 contains 15 residues. CDR1 is KGHSH and CDR2 is LQKENI in the germline V gene.

CDR3 bases: TGCGCCAGCAGCCAAGTCACAACTAATGAAAAACTGTTTTTT. Translation gives CASSQVTTNEKLFF. The rearrangement joins TRBV4-1 to TRBJ1-4; D unresolved. Trimming removed 1 base at V and 0 bases at J, with 3 bases between. The CDR3 has 14 amino acids. Germline values: CDR1 MGHRA, CDR2 YSYEKL.

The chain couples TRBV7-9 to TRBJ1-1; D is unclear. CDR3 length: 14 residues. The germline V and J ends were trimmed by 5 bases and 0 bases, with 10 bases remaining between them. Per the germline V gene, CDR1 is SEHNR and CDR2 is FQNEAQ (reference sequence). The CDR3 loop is CASSPDALNTEAFF. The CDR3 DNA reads TGTGCCAGCAGCCCTGACGCCTTGAACACTGAAGCTTTCTTT.

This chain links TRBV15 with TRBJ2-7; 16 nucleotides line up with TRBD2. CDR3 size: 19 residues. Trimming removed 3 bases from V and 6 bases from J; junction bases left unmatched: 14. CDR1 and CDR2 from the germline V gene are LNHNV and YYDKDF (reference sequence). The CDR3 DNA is TGTGCCACCAGCAGGGGCGGGGGACTAGCGGGAGGGCCGCGCTTCGAGCAGTACTTC. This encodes CATSRGGGLAGGPRFEQYF.

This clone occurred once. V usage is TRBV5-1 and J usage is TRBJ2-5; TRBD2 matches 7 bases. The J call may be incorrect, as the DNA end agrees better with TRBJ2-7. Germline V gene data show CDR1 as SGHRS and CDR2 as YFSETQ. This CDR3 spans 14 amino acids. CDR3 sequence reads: CASSPPSGVHEQYF. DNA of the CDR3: TGCGCCAGCAGCCCCCCGAGCGGGGTCCACGAGCAGTACTTC.

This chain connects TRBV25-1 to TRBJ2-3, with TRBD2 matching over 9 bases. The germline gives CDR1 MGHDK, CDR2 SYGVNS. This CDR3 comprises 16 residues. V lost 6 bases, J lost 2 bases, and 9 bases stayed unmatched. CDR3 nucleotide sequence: TGTGCCAGCAGCGGATGGGCTAGCGGGGTCACAGATACGCAGTATTTT. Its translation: CASSGWASGVTDTQYF.

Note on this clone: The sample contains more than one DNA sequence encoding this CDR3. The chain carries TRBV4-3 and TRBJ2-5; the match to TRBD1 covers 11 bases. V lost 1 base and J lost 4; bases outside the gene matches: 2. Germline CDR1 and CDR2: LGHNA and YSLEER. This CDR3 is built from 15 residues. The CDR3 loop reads CASSQGTGGRETQYF. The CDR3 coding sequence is TGCGCCAGCAGCCAAGGGACAGGGGGCAGAGAGACCCAGTACTTC.

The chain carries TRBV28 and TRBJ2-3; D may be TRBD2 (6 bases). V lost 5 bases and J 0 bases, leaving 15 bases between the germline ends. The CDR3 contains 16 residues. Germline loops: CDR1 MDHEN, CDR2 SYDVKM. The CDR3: CASSRFAGTSTDTQYF. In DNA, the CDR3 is TGTGCCAGCAGTAGATTCGCCGGGACTAGCACAGATACGCAGTATTTT.

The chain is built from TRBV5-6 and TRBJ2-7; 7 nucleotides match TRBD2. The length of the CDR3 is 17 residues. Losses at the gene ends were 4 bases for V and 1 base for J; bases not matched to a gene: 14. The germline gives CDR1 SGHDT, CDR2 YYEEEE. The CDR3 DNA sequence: TGTGCCAGCAGCCTGGGCCTAGCGGAGGAAAAGTCCTACGAGCAGTACTTC. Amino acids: CASSLGLAEEKSYEQYF.

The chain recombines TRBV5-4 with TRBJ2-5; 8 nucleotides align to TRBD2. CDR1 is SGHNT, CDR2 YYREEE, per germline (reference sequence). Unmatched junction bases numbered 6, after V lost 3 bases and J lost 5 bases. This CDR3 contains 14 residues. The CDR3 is CASSSTSASETQYF. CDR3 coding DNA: TGTGCCAGCAGCTCGACTAGCGCCTCGGAGACCCAGTACTTC.

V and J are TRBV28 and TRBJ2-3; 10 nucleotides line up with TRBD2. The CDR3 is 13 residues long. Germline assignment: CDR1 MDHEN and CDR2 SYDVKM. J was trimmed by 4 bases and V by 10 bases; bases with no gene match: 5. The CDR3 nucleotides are TGTGCCATTGAGCGGGAGGGGGCAGATACGCAGTATTTT. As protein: CAIEREGADTQYF.

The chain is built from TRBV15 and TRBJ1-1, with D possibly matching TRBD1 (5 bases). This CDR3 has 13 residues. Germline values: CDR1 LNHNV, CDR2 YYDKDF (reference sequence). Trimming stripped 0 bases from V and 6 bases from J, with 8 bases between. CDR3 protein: CATSRDRGAEAFF. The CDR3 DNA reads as TGTGCCACCAGCAGAGATAGAGGGGCTGAAGCTTTCTTT.

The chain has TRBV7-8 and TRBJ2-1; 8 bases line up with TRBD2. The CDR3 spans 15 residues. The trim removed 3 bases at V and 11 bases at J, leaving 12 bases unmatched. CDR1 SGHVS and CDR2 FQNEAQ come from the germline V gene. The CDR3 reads CASSFPPGLAVKQFF. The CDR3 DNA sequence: TGTGCCAGCAGCTTCCCCCCTGGACTAGCTGTGAAGCAGTTCTTC. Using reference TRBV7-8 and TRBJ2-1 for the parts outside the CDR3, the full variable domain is GAGVSQSPRYKVAKRGQDVALRCDPISGHVSLFWYQQALGQGPEFLTYFQNEAQLDKSGLPSDRFFAERPEGSVSTLKIQRTQQEDSAVYLCASSFPPGLAVKQFFGPGTRLTVL.

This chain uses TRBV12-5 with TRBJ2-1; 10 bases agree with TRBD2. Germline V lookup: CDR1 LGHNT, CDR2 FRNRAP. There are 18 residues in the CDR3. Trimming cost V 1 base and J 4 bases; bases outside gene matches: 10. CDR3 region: CASGLEILAGSPYNEQFF. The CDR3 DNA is TGTGCTAGTGGTTTGGAGATACTAGCGGGATCACCTTACAATGAGCAGTTCTTC.

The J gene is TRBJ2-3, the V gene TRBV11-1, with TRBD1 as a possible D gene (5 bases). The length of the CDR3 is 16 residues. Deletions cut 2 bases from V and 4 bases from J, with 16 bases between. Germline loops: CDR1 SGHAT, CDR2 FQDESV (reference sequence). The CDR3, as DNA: TGTGCCAGCAGCTTAAAATCCGACAGTTGGGCAGATACGCAGTATTTT. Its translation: CASSLKSDSWADTQYF.

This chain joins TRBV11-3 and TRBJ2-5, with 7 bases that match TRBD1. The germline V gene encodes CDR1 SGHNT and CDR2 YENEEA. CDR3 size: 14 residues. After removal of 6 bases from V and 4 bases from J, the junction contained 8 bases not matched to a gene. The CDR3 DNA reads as TGTGCCAGCAGTCCCCGACAGGGTGGAGAGACCCAGTACTTC. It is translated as CASSPRQGGETQYF.